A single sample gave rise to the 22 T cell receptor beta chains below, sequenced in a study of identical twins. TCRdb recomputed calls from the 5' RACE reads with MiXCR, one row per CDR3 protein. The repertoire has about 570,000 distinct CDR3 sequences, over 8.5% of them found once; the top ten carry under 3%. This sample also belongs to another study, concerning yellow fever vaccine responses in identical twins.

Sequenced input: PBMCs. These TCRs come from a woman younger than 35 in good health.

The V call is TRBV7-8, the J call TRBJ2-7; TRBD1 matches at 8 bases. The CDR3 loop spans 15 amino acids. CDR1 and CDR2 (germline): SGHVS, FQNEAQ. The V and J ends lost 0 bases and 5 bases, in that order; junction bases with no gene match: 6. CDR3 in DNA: TGTGCCAGCAGCTTAGCGCGGACAGGGCCCCACGAGCAGTACTTC. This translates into CASSLARTGPHEQYF.

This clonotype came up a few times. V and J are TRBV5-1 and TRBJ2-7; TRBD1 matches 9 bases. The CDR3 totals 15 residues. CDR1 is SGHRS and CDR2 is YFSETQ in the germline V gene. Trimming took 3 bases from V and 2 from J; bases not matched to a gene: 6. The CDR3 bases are TGCGCCAGCAGCTCTCTACAGGGGGCTCCCTACGAGCAGTACTTC. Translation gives CASSSLQGAPYEQYF.

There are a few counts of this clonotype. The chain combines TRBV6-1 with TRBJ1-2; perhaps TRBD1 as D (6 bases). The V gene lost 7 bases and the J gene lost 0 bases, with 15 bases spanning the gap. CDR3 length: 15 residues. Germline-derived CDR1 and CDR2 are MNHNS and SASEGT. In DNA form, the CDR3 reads TGTGCCAGCACCCGGACAGATAAGTCTAACTATGGCTACACCTTC. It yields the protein CASTRTDKSNYGYTF.

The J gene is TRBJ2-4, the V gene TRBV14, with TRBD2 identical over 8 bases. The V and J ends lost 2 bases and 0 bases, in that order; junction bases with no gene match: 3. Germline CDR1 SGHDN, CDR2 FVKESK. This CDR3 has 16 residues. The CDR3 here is CASSQTSGLAKNIQYF. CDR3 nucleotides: TGTGCCAGCAGCCAAACTAGCGGTTTAGCCAAAAACATTCAGTACTTC.

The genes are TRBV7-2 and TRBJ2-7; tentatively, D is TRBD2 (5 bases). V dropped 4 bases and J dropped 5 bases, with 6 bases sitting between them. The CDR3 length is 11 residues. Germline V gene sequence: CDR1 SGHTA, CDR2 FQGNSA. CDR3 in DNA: TGTGCCAGCAGCTGGAGGAACGAGCAGTACTTC. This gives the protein CASSWRNEQYF.

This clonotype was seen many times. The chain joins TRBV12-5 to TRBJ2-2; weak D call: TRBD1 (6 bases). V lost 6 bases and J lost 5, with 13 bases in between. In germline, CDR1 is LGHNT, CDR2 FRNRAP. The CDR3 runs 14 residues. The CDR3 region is CASGPGTPTGELFF. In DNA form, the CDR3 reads TGTGCTAGTGGACCCGGGACACCTACCGGGGAGCTGTTTTTT.

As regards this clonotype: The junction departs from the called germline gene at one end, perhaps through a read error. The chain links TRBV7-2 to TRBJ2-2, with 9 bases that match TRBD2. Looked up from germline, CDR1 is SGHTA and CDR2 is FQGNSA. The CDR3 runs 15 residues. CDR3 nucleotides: TGTGCCAGCAGCTCAGGACTAGCGAAGACCGGGGAGCTGTTTTTT. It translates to CASSSGLAKTGELFF.

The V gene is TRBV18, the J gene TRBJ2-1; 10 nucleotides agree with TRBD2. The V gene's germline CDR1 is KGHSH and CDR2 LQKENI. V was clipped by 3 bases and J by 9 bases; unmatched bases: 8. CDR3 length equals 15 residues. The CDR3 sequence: CASSPLAGVGSEQFF. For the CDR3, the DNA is TGTGCCAGCTCACCGCTAGCGGGAGTCGGTAGTGAGCAGTTCTTC.

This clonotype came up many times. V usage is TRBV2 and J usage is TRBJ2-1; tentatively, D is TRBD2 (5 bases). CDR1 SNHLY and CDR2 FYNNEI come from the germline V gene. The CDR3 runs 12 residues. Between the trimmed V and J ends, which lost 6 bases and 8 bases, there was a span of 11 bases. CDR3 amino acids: CASRRESDEQFF. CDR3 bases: TGTGCCAGCAGGAGGGAGTCCGATGAGCAGTTCTTC.

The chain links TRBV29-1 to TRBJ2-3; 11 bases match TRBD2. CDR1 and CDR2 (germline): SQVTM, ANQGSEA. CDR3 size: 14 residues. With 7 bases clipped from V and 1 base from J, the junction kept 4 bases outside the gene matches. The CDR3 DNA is TGCAGCGGATTAGCGGGAGGGGGCACAGATACGCAGTATTTT. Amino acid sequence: CSGLAGGGTDTQYF.

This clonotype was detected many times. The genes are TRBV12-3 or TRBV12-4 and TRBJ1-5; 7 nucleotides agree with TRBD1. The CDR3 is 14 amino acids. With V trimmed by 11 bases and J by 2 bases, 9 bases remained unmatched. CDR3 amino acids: CACNPGQRNQPQHF. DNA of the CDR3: TGTGCCTGCAACCCGGGACAGCGCAATCAGCCCCAGCATTTT.

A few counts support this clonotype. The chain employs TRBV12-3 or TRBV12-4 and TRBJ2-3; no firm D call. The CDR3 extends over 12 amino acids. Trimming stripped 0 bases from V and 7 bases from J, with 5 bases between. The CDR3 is CASSLARNTQYF. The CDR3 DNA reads TGTGCCAGCAGTTTAGCCAGGAATACGCAGTATTTT.

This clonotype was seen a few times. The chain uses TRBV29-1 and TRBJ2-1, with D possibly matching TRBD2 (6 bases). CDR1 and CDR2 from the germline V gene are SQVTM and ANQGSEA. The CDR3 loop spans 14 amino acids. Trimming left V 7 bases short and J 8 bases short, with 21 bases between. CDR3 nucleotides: TGCAGCGGGGCCGTGACTAGTCAAGGCCATGAGCAGTTCTTC. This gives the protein CSGAVTSQGHEQFF.

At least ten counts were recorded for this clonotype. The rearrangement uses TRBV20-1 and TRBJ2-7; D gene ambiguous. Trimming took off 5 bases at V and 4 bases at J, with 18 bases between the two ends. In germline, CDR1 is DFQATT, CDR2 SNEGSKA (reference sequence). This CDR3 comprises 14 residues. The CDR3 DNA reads TGCAGTGCTGCCCCCGTATGGGGTAGGTACGAGCAGTACTTC. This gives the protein CSAAPVWGRYEQYF.

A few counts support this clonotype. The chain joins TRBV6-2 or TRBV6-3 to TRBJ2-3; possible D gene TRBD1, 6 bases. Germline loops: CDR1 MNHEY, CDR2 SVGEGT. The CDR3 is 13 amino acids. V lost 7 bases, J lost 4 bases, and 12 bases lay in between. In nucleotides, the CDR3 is TGTGCCAGCAACCCACAGGGTGCAGATACGCAGTATTTT. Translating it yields CASNPQGADTQYF.

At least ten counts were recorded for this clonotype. CDR3 in DNA: TGTGCCAGCAGCTTCGAGGGGCGCCGATCTGGAAACACCATATATTTT. Translated: CASSFEGRRSGNTIYF. This chain uses TRBV7-2 with TRBJ1-3; a weak D match, TRBD1 (5 bases). V lost 3 bases, J lost 1 base, and 13 bases lay in between. The CDR3 contains 16 residues. Germline V lookup: CDR1 SGHTA, CDR2 FQGNSA.

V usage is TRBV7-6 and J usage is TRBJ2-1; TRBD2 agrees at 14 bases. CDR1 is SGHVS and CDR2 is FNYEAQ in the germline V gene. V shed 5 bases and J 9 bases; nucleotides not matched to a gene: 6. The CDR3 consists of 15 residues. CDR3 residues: CASSPGLAGAVEQFF. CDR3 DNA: TGTGCCAGCAGCCCGGGACTAGCGGGAGCCGTTGAGCAGTTCTTC.

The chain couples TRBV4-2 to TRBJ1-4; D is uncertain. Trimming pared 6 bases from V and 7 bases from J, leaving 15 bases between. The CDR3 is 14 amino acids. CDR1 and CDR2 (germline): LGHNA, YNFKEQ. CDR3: CASRLQKVSEKLFF. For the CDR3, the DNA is TGTGCCAGCAGACTACAGAAAGTCAGTGAAAAACTGTTTTTT.

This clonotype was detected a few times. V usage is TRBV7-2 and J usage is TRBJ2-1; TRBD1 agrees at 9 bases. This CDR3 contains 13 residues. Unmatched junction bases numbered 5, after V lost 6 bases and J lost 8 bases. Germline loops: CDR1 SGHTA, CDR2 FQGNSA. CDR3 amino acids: CASRQGARDEQFF. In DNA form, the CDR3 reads TGTGCCAGCAGACAGGGGGCGCGCGATGAGCAGTTCTTC.

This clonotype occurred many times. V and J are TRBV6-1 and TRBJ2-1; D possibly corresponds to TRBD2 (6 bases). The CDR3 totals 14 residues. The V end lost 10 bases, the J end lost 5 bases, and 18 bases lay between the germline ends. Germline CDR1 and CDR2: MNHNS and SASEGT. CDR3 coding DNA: TGTGCCACCTCCGGGAGTCAGTCCCACAATGAGCAGTTCTTC. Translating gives CATSGSQSHNEQFF.

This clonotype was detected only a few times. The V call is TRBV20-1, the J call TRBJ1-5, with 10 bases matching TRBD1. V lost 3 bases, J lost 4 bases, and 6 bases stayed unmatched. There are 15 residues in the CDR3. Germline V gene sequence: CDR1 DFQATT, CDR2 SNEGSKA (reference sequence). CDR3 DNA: TGCAGTGCTAGGACAGGGGGCGAGCCAAATCAGCCCCAGCATTTT. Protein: CSARTGGEPNQPQHF.

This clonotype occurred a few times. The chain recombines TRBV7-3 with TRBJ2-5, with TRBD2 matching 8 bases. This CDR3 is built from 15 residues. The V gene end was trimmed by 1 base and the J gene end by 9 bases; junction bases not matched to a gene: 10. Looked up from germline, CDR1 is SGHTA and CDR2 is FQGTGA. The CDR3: CASSLNSGGGAPQYF. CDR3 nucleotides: TGTGCCAGCAGCTTAAACAGCGGGGGAGGAGCCCCCCAGTACTTC.